The 27 T cell receptor beta chains presented below share a single source sample, sequenced in a study of OX40 agonist ivuxolimab in advanced cancers. Sequenced by immunoSEQ multiplex PCR; TCRdb stores in-frame clones only, minus some. Of about 22,000 clones in the sample, about 88% were seen once. Sequencing was performed on CD4+ or CD8+ T cells sorted from blood, taken in a trial of the OX40 agonist ivuxolimab. The source is an adult with an advanced solid tumor such as melanoma, head and neck, liver or kidney cancer.

This rearrangement joins TRBV4-3 to TRBJ2-1; the D gene is possibly TRBD2 (6 bases). CDR1 and CDR2 from the germline V gene are LGHNA and YSLEER. The V gene lost 1 base and the J gene lost 7 bases, with 17 bases spanning the gap. This CDR3 has 16 residues. This CDR3 is CASSQGIGGIVNEQFF. DNA of the CDR3: TGCGCCAGCAGCCAAGGGATCGGCGGGATAGTGAATGAGCAGTTCTTC.

This sequence joins TRBV6-6 and TRBJ1-6; D is unclear. The CDR3 sequence is 13 residues long. V was cut by 2 bases and J by 7 bases, with 6 bases left in between. Germline CDR1 is MNHNY and CDR2 is SVGAGI (reference sequence). CDR3 sequence reads: CASSYGPNSPLHF. Here the CDR3 DNA reads TGTGCCAGCAGTTACGGTCCGAATTCACCCCTCCACTTT.

The V and J genes are TRBV7-9 and TRBJ2-5; 8 bases line up with TRBD2. This CDR3 is 15 amino acids long. Germline assignment: CDR1 SEHNR and CDR2 FQNEAQ (reference sequence). V lost 5 bases to trimming and J lost 0 bases; unmatched junction nucleotides: 5. CDR3: CASSVPGGYQETQYF. The CDR3 DNA is TGTGCCAGCAGCGTCCCGGGAGGGTACCAAGAGACCCAGTACTTC. The entire variable domain, with the rest obtained from reference TRBV7-9 and TRBJ2-5, is as follows: DTGVSQNPRHKITKRGQNVTFRCDPISEHNRLYWYRQTLGQGPEFLTYFQNEAQLEKSRLLSDRFSAERPKGSFSTLEIQRTEQGDSAMYLCASSVPGGYQETQYFGPGTRLLVL.

The rearrangement links TRBV27 to TRBJ2-1; D gene ambiguous. There are 12 residues in the CDR3. V was trimmed by 6 bases and J by 3 bases, leaving 6 bases between them. Germline V gives CDR1 MNHEY, CDR2 SMNVEV (reference sequence). The CDR3: CASSSNYNEQFF. CDR3 nucleotide sequence: TGTGCCAGCAGCAGCAACTACAATGAGCAGTTCTTC.

This clone showed up just a few times. The chain employs TRBV9 and TRBJ2-3, with 8 nucleotides matching TRBD2. Losses at the gene ends were 0 bases for V and 4 bases for J; bases not matched to a gene: 4. Germline V CDR1 and CDR2: SGDLS, YYNGEE. This CDR3 is built from 15 residues. Here the CDR3 reads CASSVDGRAPDTQYF. The CDR3 DNA follows: TGTGCCAGCAGCGTAGACGGGAGGGCCCCAGATACGCAGTATTTT.

V is TRBV13 and J is TRBJ1-3; the D gene is possibly TRBD1 (6 bases). In germline, CDR1 is PRHDT, CDR2 FYEKMQ (reference sequence). Trimming removed 5 bases at V and 0 bases at J, with 11 bases between. The CDR3 length is 15 residues. CDR3 loop: CASSAGTSSGNTIYF. CDR3 nucleotide sequence: TGTGCCAGCAGCGCCGGGACAAGCTCTGGAAACACCATATATTTT.

This clone appeared a single time. V gene TRBV4-3 combines with J gene TRBJ1-2; possible D gene TRBD1, 5 bases. CDR1 and CDR2 (germline): LGHNA, YSLEER. This CDR3 is 17 amino acids long. V lost 0 bases, J lost 3 bases, and 17 bases lay in between. The CDR3 nucleotides are TGCGCCAGCAGCCAAGATAAGGACACCACCTGGGACTATGGCTACACCTTC. Residues: CASSQDKDTTWDYGYTF.

The CDR3 DNA follows: TGCGCCAGCAGCCAAGGGGTAGGCGGGAGGAGCTCCTACGAGCAGTACTTC. Translation: CASSQGVGGRSSYEQYF. The chain carries TRBV4-1 and TRBJ2-7; TRBD2 matches 8 bases. Germline trimming cut 1 base from V and 0 bases from J; bases unmatched to any gene: 8. CDR1 and CDR2 from the germline V gene are MGHRA and YSYEKL. CDR3 length equals 17 residues.

The V and J genes are TRBV7-9 and TRBJ2-1; D uncertain. Trimming shortened V by 5 bases and J by 5 bases, and 10 bases separated the two germline ends. The CDR3 runs 13 residues. Germline values: CDR1 SEHNR, CDR2 FQNEAQ (reference sequence). The CDR3 loop is CASSGPHDNEQFF. The DNA for the CDR3 is TGTGCCAGCAGCGGACCTCACGACAATGAGCAGTTCTTC.

The gene calls are TRBV4-1 and TRBJ1-1; 7 nucleotides align to TRBD1. CDR1 MGHRA and CDR2 YSYEKL come from the germline V gene. This CDR3 spans 14 amino acids. J gave up 4 bases and V 4 bases, and 6 bases lay outside the gene matches. CDR3 protein: CASSPTGSGTEAFF. The CDR3 region has the DNA TGCGCCAGCAGCCCGACAGGGTCGGGCACTGAAGCTTTCTTT.

The genes are TRBV27 and TRBJ2-7; D is uncertain. The V gene lost 6 bases and the J gene lost 4 bases, with 13 bases spanning the gap. The CDR3 consists of 13 residues. The V gene's germline CDR1 is MNHEY and CDR2 SMNVEV (reference sequence). The CDR3 spells CASSLRVNYEQYF. The CDR3 DNA is TGTGCCAGCAGCCTTAGGGTGAATTACGAGCAGTACTTC.

This clone has more than one count but fewer than ten. The chain combines TRBV6-5 with TRBJ2-7; the D is unclear. The CDR3 length is 13 residues. V was clipped by 6 bases and J by 7 bases, with 16 bases between them. Germline assignment: CDR1 MNHEY and CDR2 SVGAGI. CDR3 in DNA: TGTGCCAGCAGCCGTAGCTCGTCGAGGGAGCAGTACTTC. It translates to CASSRSSSREQYF.

The chain joins TRBV4-3 to TRBJ2-5, with D perhaps TRBD1 or TRBD2 (9 bases each). This CDR3 region has 21 residues. Germline-derived CDR1 and CDR2 are LGHNA and YSLEER. V was shortened by 2 bases and J by 4 bases, with 32 bases between the two germline ends. The CDR3 region is CASSQYRDRERIAGDGETQYF. CDR3 coding DNA: TGCGCCAGCAGCCAATATAGGGACAGGGAGAGGATAGCGGGAGACGGAGAGACCCAGTACTTC.

The gene calls are TRBV29-1 and TRBJ1-1, with 9 bases fitting TRBD1. The CDR3 spans 13 residues. Losses at the gene ends were 7 bases for V and 4 bases for J; bases not matched to a gene: 7. Germline values: CDR1 SQVTM, CDR2 ANQGSEA. The CDR3 sequence: CSAKRDRATEAFF. The CDR3 DNA reads TGCAGCGCAAAGCGGGACAGGGCCACTGAAGCTTTCTTT.

J is TRBJ2-7 and V is TRBV4-1; D call uncertain. The CDR3 consists of 15 residues. CDR1 is MGHRA, CDR2 YSYEKL, per germline. V dropped 1 base and J dropped 0 bases, with 10 bases sitting between them. CDR3 nucleotide sequence: TGCGCCAGCAGCCAAGGGGCGGCCTCCTCCTACGAGCAGTACTTC. Amino acid sequence: CASSQGAASSYEQYF.

The chain links TRBV19 to TRBJ2-1, with TRBD2 identical over 10 bases. V was pared by 8 bases and J by 0 bases, with 4 bases of the junction left unmatched. Germline V gives CDR1 LNHDA, CDR2 SQIVND (reference sequence). The CDR3 extends over 15 amino acids. The chain's CDR3 is CASGLAAGSYNEQFF. The CDR3 region has the DNA TGTGCCAGTGGACTAGCGGCGGGCTCCTACAATGAGCAGTTCTTC.

This clone was seen a single time. The chain has TRBV6-5 and TRBJ2-1, with 12 bases fitting TRBD2. CDR3 length: 13 residues. Trimming cost V 3 bases and J 13 bases; bases outside gene matches: 4. Germline V gene lookup returns CDR1 MNHEY and CDR2 SVGAGI. This chain's CDR3 is CASSYQLAGGQFF. The DNA of the CDR3 is TGTGCCAGCAGTTATCAACTAGCGGGAGGTCAGTTCTTC.

The rearrangement uses TRBV7-9 and TRBJ2-5; D assignment may be TRBD1 or TRBD2 (5 bases each). The V and J ends lost 4 bases and 2 bases respectively, with 11 bases between them. Germline V CDR1 and CDR2: SEHNR, FQNEAQ (reference sequence). CDR3 size: 14 residues. CDR3 loop: CASSYRDAQETQYF. DNA for the CDR3: TGTGCCAGCAGCTACCGGGACGCACAAGAGACCCAGTACTTC.

The chain has TRBV19 and TRBJ1-5; TRBD1 matches at 7 bases. In germline, CDR1 is LNHDA, CDR2 SQIVND (reference sequence). Germline trimming cut 3 bases from V and 4 bases from J; bases unmatched to any gene: 6. The CDR3 runs to 15 residues. CDR3: CASSMDRRGNQPQHF. CDR3 DNA: TGTGCCAGTAGTATGGACAGGAGGGGGAATCAGCCCCAGCATTTT.

The chain links TRBV9 to TRBJ2-6; D call uncertain. This CDR3 contains 22 residues. Trimming left V 5 bases short and J 2 bases short, with 32 bases between. CDR1 and CDR2 (germline): SGDLS, YYNGEE. For the CDR3, the DNA is TGTGCCAGCAGTCATTGGGTAGATTCCCTACCGCGAACGCAGGCTGGGGCCAACGTCCTGACTTTC. Protein product: CASSHWVDSLPRTQAGANVLTF.

The J gene is TRBJ2-7, the V gene TRBV7-9; TRBD2 is a possible D gene (6 bases). This CDR3 is built from 15 residues. Germline V lookup: CDR1 SEHNR, CDR2 FQNEAQ (reference sequence). Trimming pared 5 bases from V and 6 bases from J, leaving 20 bases between. CDR3 nucleotide sequence: TGTGCCAGCAGCCCGCCGGTGGGGCGGGATGGCGAGCAGTACTTC. Its translation: CASSPPVGRDGEQYF.

Only one count was recorded for this clone. J is TRBJ2-3 and V is TRBV30; D gene uncertain. The germline gives CDR1 GTSNPN, CDR2 SVGIG (reference sequence). Trimming shortened V by 0 bases and J by 6 bases, and 7 bases separated the two germline ends. The CDR3 consists of 12 residues. The CDR3 region is CAWSVQADTQYF. The DNA of the CDR3 is TGTGCCTGGAGTGTACAAGCTGATACGCAGTATTTT.

This clone was recorded once. This chain connects TRBV5-6 to TRBJ2-5; TRBD2 matches 11 bases. J lost 4 bases, V lost 3 bases, and 5 bases had no gene match. The length of the CDR3 is 15 residues. The germline V gene encodes CDR1 SGHDT and CDR2 YYEEEE. DNA for the CDR3: TGTGCCAGCAGCTATGGGACTAGCGGACCAGAGACCCAGTACTTC. It encodes CASSYGTSGPETQYF.

In its sample, this clone was seen once. The J gene is TRBJ2-7, the V gene TRBV6-5; 8 bases line up with TRBD1. Germline V CDR1 and CDR2: MNHEY, SVGAGI. This CDR3 has 14 amino acids. Unmatched junction bases numbered 9, after V lost 6 bases and J lost 5 bases. The chain's CDR3 is CASSSPTGVNEQYF. CDR3 bases: TGTGCCAGCAGCTCCCCGACAGGGGTGAACGAGCAGTACTTC.

The gene calls are TRBV29-1 and TRBJ2-7; 9 bases are shared with TRBD2. The CDR3 is made up of 14 amino acids. The V gene end was trimmed by 5 bases and the J gene end by 7 bases; junction bases not matched to a gene: 12. Germline values: CDR1 SQVTM, CDR2 ANQGSEA. DNA of the CDR3: TGCAGCGTTTTAGGACTAGCGCCCCTTGGAGAGCAGTACTTC. It is translated as CSVLGLAPLGEQYF.

The chain uses TRBV19 and TRBJ1-2; D may be TRBD1 (6 bases). The CDR3 totals 12 residues. Germline CDR1 reads LNHDA; CDR2 reads SQIVND (reference sequence). The V and J ends lost 5 bases and 5 bases respectively, with 9 bases between them. The CDR3 coding sequence is TGTGCCAGTAGTTCCGGGACATATGGCTACACCTTC. Protein product: CASSSGTYGYTF.

The chain links TRBV5-4 to TRBJ1-1; D unclear. The V end was cut by 4 bases, the J end by 1 base, with 11 bases between. The CDR3 consists of 14 residues. The germline V gene has CDR1 SGHNT and CDR2 YYREEE (reference sequence). In nucleotides, the CDR3 is TGTGCCAGCAGCCCCTCAGTAACGAACACTGAAGCTTTCTTT. Protein product: CASSPSVTNTEAFF.